This T cell receptor (beta chain) derives from a study of blood T cell repertoires in COVID-19. Study background: Sites across the United States, Italy and Spain contributed samples from acute and convalescent COVID-19. The analysed material was cDNA or gDNA that came from T cells, B-cell-depleted T cells, or PBMCs.

The CDR3 is made up of 12 amino acids. V gave up 7 bases and J gave up 5 bases, with 12 bases separating them. Germline loops: CDR1 SGHKS, CDR2 YYEKEE (reference sequence). As handled by the study authors: Quantification of nucleated cells was approximated via reference gene primer amplification. Repertoires were generated with immunoSEQ multiplex PCR, while TCRdb's copy carries only in-frame clones and drops some. V, J and clone size reflect that table, while D and trimming were determined from the DNA. The profile shows about 200,000 clones, about 88% of them singletons. Which cohort a participant joined came from the clinical history participants gave.

V is TRBV5-5 and J is TRBJ2-5, with D perhaps matching TRBD2 (6 bases). This sequence was found in a middle-aged woman with acute COVID-19. Material: PBMCs or T cells enriched from blood (not recorded which). Here the CDR3 reads CASARGRETQYF. Written as DNA, the CDR3 is TGTGCCAGCGCCCGTGGGAGGGAGACCCAGTACTTC.